This T cell receptor beta chain was sequenced during a study of blood T cells in healthy people across ages. Across the study: Through template switching, about one barcoded beta molecule was captured per two T cells, as measured in model experiments. Broader study findings: Per million T cells, TCR beta diversity dropped roughly linearly as age increased. A strong correlation was seen between TCR beta diversity and naive T cell percentage.

V trimming: 2 bases; J trimming: 7 bases; junction bases outside the gene matches: 4. This CDR3 is 14 amino acids long. Germline assignment: CDR1 MNHNY and CDR2 SVGAGI (reference sequence). Healthy individuals of Caucasian origin from Russia, aged roughly 6 to 95, served as donors. This clonotype was detected ten times or more. The antigen remains undetermined. Together with a sample-barcoded 5' primer, a J-beta primer mix was included in a second PCR lasting about 6 to 11 cycles. TCRdb reprocessed the 5' RACE reads with MiXCR, giving one entry per CDR3 protein. The sample holds roughly 1,300,000 distinct CDR3 sequences; around 59% are singletons and the top ten take roughly 7%.

This sequence joins TRBV6-6 and TRBJ1-4; the match to TRBD1 covers 7 bases. This clonotype originated in a young man in good health. The sequencing input was blood. Written as DNA, the CDR3 is TGTGCCAGCAGTTACGAGGGGGCATCTGAAAAACTGTTTTTT. As protein: CASSYEGASEKLFF.